Listed here are 20 T cell receptor beta chains from one sample, sequenced in a study of metastatic and nonmetastatic thyroid tumors. All patients were untreated before thyroid surgery. TCRdb called clones again from the PCR reads with MiXCR. The sample yields under 95,000 clones, over 9.5% seen once. Input material: blood. The receptors derive from a female donor with papillary thyroid cancer or a benign thyroid nodule (not recorded which). Some clones in this sample may be carry-over from other donors' samples.

In its sample, this clone was seen many times. The chain is built from TRBV4-3 and TRBJ2-7; TRBD1 agrees at 10 bases. Looked up from germline, CDR1 is LGHNA and CDR2 is YSLEER. Germline trimming cut 5 bases from V and 2 bases from J; bases unmatched to any gene: 6. CDR3 size: 15 residues. The CDR3 region is CASSSQGTGAYEQYF. CDR3 nucleotide sequence: TGCGCCAGCAGCTCCCAGGGGACAGGGGCCTACGAGCAGTACTTC.

This clone has ten or more counts. This rearrangement joins TRBV25-1 to TRBJ1-2; 8 bases fit TRBD1. Trimming took 1 base from V and 6 from J; bases not matched to a gene: 7. Germline-derived CDR1 and CDR2 are MGHDK and SYGVNS. This CDR3 has 15 residues. DNA for the CDR3: TGTGCCAGCAGTGAATCCACCCGACAGGGGCATGGCTACACCTTC. This encodes CASSESTRQGHGYTF.

Note on this clone: Germline and junction disagree at one end, which may indicate a read error. The V call is TRBV5-1, the J call TRBJ1-4; the D gene is possibly TRBD1 (6 bases). CDR1 is SGHRS, CDR2 YFSETQ, per germline. This CDR3 has 16 residues. The CDR3 coding sequence is TGCGCCGGCAGCTTGGCGACAGGTGCAACTAATGAAAAACTGTTTTTT. This encodes CAGSLATGATNEKLFF.

This clone was detected many times. The J gene is TRBJ2-5, the V gene TRBV2; the match to TRBD1 covers 8 bases. This CDR3 contains 14 residues. Trimming cost V 8 bases and J 1 base; bases outside gene matches: 6. The germline V gene encodes CDR1 SNHLY and CDR2 FYNNEI. The CDR3 region has the DNA TGTGCCAGCTCACAGGGGGGTAGCCAAGAGACCCAGTACTTC. Amino acid sequence: CASSQGGSQETQYF.

This clone was observed at least ten times. This sequence joins TRBV11-1 and TRBJ1-4; tentative D call: TRBD1 (5 bases). The germline V gene encodes CDR1 SGHAT and CDR2 FQDESV (reference sequence). This CDR3 comprises 16 residues. Trimming removed 3 bases at V and 0 bases at J, with 11 bases between. The CDR3 DNA reads as TGTGCCAGCAGCTTGATGGGGGGAGCAACTAATGAAAAACTGTTTTTT. It specifies CASSLMGGATNEKLFF.

In the case of this clone: This may be a read error: a much more frequent sequence differs by one nucleotide. For the CDR3, the DNA is TGTGTCAGCACCCGGAGTAGCTCCTGCGAGCAGTACTTC. This encodes CVSTRSSSCEQYF. The rearrangement joins TRBV12-3 or TRBV12-4 to TRBJ2-7; no clear D. The CDR3 covers 13 residues.

This clone was detected many times. The chain couples TRBV9 to TRBJ2-7, with 8 bases aligning to TRBD1. The V gene end was trimmed by 4 bases and the J gene end by 5 bases; junction bases not matched to a gene: 11. This CDR3 has 15 residues. Germline V gene sequence: CDR1 SGDLS, CDR2 YYNGEE. The CDR3 loop is CASSPGRTGNHEQYF. The CDR3 nucleotides are TGTGCCAGCAGCCCCGGTAGGACAGGGAACCACGAGCAGTACTTC.

This clone occurred a few times. A much larger clonotype is one base distant, so this may be a read error. The V gene is TRBV29-1, the J gene TRBJ2-2, with 8 nucleotides matching TRBD2. The CDR3 spans 15 residues. The trim removed 3 bases at V and 1 base at J, leaving 4 bases unmatched. The germline V gene has CDR1 SQVTM and CDR2 ANQGSEA. Written as DNA, the CDR3 is TGCAGCGTTGAGTTAGCGGGGCGGAACACCGGGGAGCTGTTTTTT. Translating it yields CSVELAGRNTGELFF.

This clone showed up many times. The rearrangement links TRBV6-1 to TRBJ1-1; the D gene is possibly TRBD1 (5 bases). The CDR3 is 14 residues long. Trimming took off 6 bases at V and 6 bases at J, with 17 bases between the two ends. Germline V gives CDR1 MNHNS, CDR2 SASEGT. The CDR3 DNA follows: TGTGCCAGCAGCCCCCTGCAGGGAGAGTCTGAAGCTTTCTTT. This sequence encodes CASSPLQGESEAFF.

This clone was seen at least ten times. The chain joins TRBV6-1 to TRBJ1-6, with D unresolved. Looked up from germline, CDR1 is MNHNS and CDR2 is SASEGT. This CDR3 is built from 16 residues. Trimming stripped 3 bases from V and 0 bases from J, with 9 bases between. The DNA of the CDR3 is TGTGCCAGCAGTGATAAGATACGCTCCTATAATTCACCCCTCCACTTT. This translates into CASSDKIRSYNSPLHF.

This clone was observed many times. The chain employs TRBV6-1 and TRBJ1-6; 8 nucleotides align to TRBD1. The J segment lost 10 bases and the V segment lost 4 bases, leaving 6 bases of the junction unmatched. CDR3 length equals 14 residues. Germline-derived CDR1 and CDR2 are MNHNS and SASEGT. The CDR3: CASSVTGVRSPLHF. The CDR3 DNA is TGTGCCAGCAGTGTGACAGGGGTGAGATCACCCCTCCACTTT.

This clone has ten or more counts. The rearrangement links TRBV6-2 or TRBV6-3 to TRBJ1-2; no definite D call. Per the germline V gene, CDR1 is MNHEY and CDR2 is SVGEGT. The V and J ends lost 2 bases and 8 bases respectively, with 12 bases between them. This CDR3 comprises 13 residues. The CDR3 reads CASSYVKARGYTF. The DNA of the CDR3 is TGTGCCAGCAGTTACGTGAAGGCTCGAGGCTACACCTTC.

This clone has ten or more counts. The chain combines TRBV19 with TRBJ2-7; 7 bases align to TRBD2. Germline V gene sequence: CDR1 LNHDA, CDR2 SQIVND (reference sequence). V lost 8 bases to trimming and J lost 2 bases; unmatched junction nucleotides: 6. The CDR3 spans 13 residues. The chain's CDR3 is CASGSGTTYEQYF. CDR3 bases: TGTGCCAGTGGTTCCGGGACTACCTACGAGCAGTACTTC.

This clone was picked up many times. The chain employs TRBV20-1 and TRBJ2-7, with a possible D match to TRBD2 (6 bases). Germline V lookup: CDR1 DFQATT, CDR2 SNEGSKA (reference sequence). V dropped 4 bases and J dropped 2 bases, with 18 bases sitting between them. The CDR3 is made up of 15 amino acids. The CDR3 is CSATRRDRLAYEQYF. CDR3 coding DNA: TGCAGTGCTACTAGACGGGATAGACTAGCCTACGAGCAGTACTTC.

This chain links TRBV6-1 with TRBJ2-7; a possible D gene is TRBD1 (6 bases). The CDR3 is 14 amino acids. Between the trimmed V and J ends, which lost 6 bases and 0 bases, there was a span of 12 bases. From germline, CDR1 is MNHNS and CDR2 SASEGT. DNA for the CDR3: TGTGCCAGCAGGGGGGCAGGGTCCTCCTACGAGCAGTACTTC. Amino acid sequence: CASRGAGSSYEQYF.

A few counts support this clone. The V call is TRBV28, the J call TRBJ1-1; the D is unclear. V was cut by 5 bases and J by 4 bases, with 11 bases left in between. The CDR3 spans 13 residues. Per germline, CDR1 MDHEN and CDR2 SYDVKM. This CDR3 reads CASSGLEITEAFF. The CDR3 DNA reads as TGTGCCAGCAGTGGATTAGAAATCACTGAAGCTTTCTTT.

Comments on this clone: A much larger clone sits a single nucleotide away, making a read error possible. The chain is built from TRBV7-3 and TRBJ2-5, with TRBD1 as a possible D gene (7 bases). This CDR3 is 15 amino acids long. The germline gives CDR1 SGHTA, CDR2 FQGTGA. CDR3 bases: TGTGCCAGCAGCTTAATAGCAGGGGGGCTGGAGACCAAGTACTTC. Encoded protein: CASSLIAGGLETKYF.

In this sample, this clone turned up many times. CDR3 protein: CASSLAGQGSMETQYF. CDR3 coding DNA: TGTGCCAGCAGCTTAGCTGGACAGGGTTCTATGGAGACCCAGTACTTC. J is TRBJ2-5 and V is TRBV7-9; 8 nucleotides agree with TRBD1. CDR1 is SEHNR and CDR2 is FQNEAQ in the germline V gene (reference sequence). With 0 bases clipped from V and 5 bases from J, the junction kept 8 bases outside the gene matches. CDR3 length: 16 amino acids.

In the case of this clone: This may come from a read error, since a much larger clone is one base off. The chain links TRBV6-1 to TRBJ1-1; a weak D match, TRBD1 (5 bases). Germline V gene sequence: CDR1 MNHNS, CDR2 SASEGT. The CDR3 has 11 amino acids. In DNA form, the CDR3 reads TGTGCCAGGGGGACGGGAGTTGAAGCTCTCTTT. It codes for CARGTGVEALF.

This clone was seen only once. V usage is TRBV11-2 and J usage is TRBJ1-2; 7 bases fit TRBD1. The CDR3 has 16 residues. The ends lost 5 bases at V and 7 bases at J; junction bases unmatched: 16. Germline CDR1 is SGHAT and CDR2 is FQNNGV. The CDR3 nucleotides read TGTGCCAGCAGCCCCCACGGACAGGCCATCTTGTTTGGCTACACCTTC. The encoded protein is CASSPHGQAILFGYTF.